These T cell receptor beta chains were read from a single sample in a study of beta chain features in type 1 diabetes. Libraries were prepared by immunoSEQ multiplex PCR; TCRdb keeps only in-frame clonotypes and omits some of them. The sample includes around 650,000 clones, 9.5% to 15% of them seen just once. Sequenced material: naive CD4+ T cells from blood. These receptors were taken from a man younger than 40 with type 1 diabetes. Each CDR3 is given with its conserved first and last residue. A D gene is named only where the DNA matches it firmly. Rows may omit the clone size; those that give it use once, few, many or a size class.

abundance	d_gene	v_gene	j_gene	CDR3aa	CDR3nt
few	NA	TRBV19	TRBJ1-4	CASSIALELFF	TGTGCCAGTAGTATCGCCTTGGAACTGTTTTTT
NA	NA	TRBV25-1	TRBJ1-4	CASSPRTAINEKLFF	TGTGCCAGCAGTCCCAGGACAGCCATTAATGAAAAACTGTTTTTT
NA	TRBD2	TRBV6-5	TRBJ2-1	CASSLTSGGVNEQFF	TGTGCCAGCAGTTTGACTAGCGGGGGGGTCAATGAGCAGTTCTTC
NA	NA	TRBV18	TRBJ2-7	CASSPRFTGHYYEQYF	TGTGCCAGCTCACCACGCTTTACTGGACACTACTACGAGCAGTACTTC
NA	NA	TRBV19	TRBJ2-6	CASTIAGSRANVLTF	TGTGCCAGTACCATCGCGGGGTCCCGGGCCAACGTCCTGACTTTC
NA	TRBD2	TRBV5-1	TRBJ2-7	CASSFGLAGDEQYF	TGCGCCAGCAGCTTTGGACTAGCGGGGGACGAGCAGTACTTC
NA	NA	TRBV19	TRBJ1-1	CASSIWGLGVNTEAFF	TGTGCCAGTAGTATATGGGGGCTGGGGGTGAACACTGAAGCTTTCTTT
NA	NA	TRBV7-3	TRBJ2-5	CASSSRTGGGTQYF	TGTGCCAGCAGCTCCCGGACTGGTGGCGGGACCCAGTACTTC
few	NA	TRBV5-1	TRBJ2-7	CASSPGTPTYEQYF	TGCGCCAGCAGCCCCGGGACACCTACCTACGAGCAGTACTTC
NA	TRBD1	TRBV30	TRBJ2-7	CAWRPGQGSYEQYF	TGTGCCTGGAGACCGGGACAGGGGAGCTACGAGCAGTACTTC
NA	TRBD1	TRBV5-4	TRBJ1-2	CASRSDRVNGYTF	TGTGCCAGCAGATCCGACAGGGTGAATGGCTACACCTTC
few	TRBD2	TRBV4-3	TRBJ2-5	CASSQHPWTSGGEETQYF	TGCGCCAGCAGCCAGCATCCCTGGACTAGCGGGGGTGAAGAGACCCAGTACTTC
NA	TRBD1	TRBV9	TRBJ1-6	CASSDPSTSDRGPISSYNSPLHF	TGTGCCAGCAGCGATCCATCTACCTCGGACAGGGGCCCGATTAGCTCCTATAATTCACCCCTCCACTTT
few	NA	TRBV7-9	TRBJ1-6	CASTRDSPLHF	TGTGCCAGCACCAGAGACTCACCCCTCCACTTT
NA	NA	TRBV7-6	TRBJ2-2	CASSLGLLANTGELFF	TGTGCCAGCAGCTTAGGGCTTCTGGCGAACACCGGGGAGCTGTTTTTT
NA	NA	TRBV4-2	TRBJ1-6	CASSQDDYNSPLHF	TGTGCCAGCAGCCAAGATGACTATAATTCACCCCTCCACTTT
NA	NA	TRBV7-9	TRBJ1-2	CASSAILGGYTF	TGTGCCAGCAGCGCCATTTTGGGTGGCTACACCTTC
few	NA	TRBV27	TRBJ1-3	CASSRVGSGNTIYF	TGTGCCAGCAGCCGGGTTGGCTCTGGAAACACCATATATTTT
NA	NA	TRBV11-2	TRBJ1-5	CASSSHGAGNQPQHF	TGTGCCAGCAGCTCGCACGGGGCAGGCAATCAGCCCCAGCATTTT
few	NA	TRBV9	TRBJ1-4	CASSVGLGANEKLFF	TGTGCCAGCAGCGTAGGGCTTGGGGCTAATGAAAAACTGTTTTTT
few	TRBD1	TRBV7-9	TRBJ2-3	CASSSTGNRDSSRLDTQYF	TGTGCCAGCAGCTCAACAGGGAACCGGGACAGCTCTCGATTAGATACGCAGTATTTT
few	NA	TRBV18	TRBJ2-6	CASSPFDDSGANVLTF	TGTGCCAGCTCACCATTCGACGACTCTGGGGCCAACGTCCTGACTTTC
NA	NA	TRBV14	TRBJ1-2	CASSQLDRIANYGYTF	TGTGCCAGCAGCCAACTCGACAGGATAGCTAACTATGGCTACACCTTC
few	TRBD2	TRBV7-2	TRBJ2-5	CASSLWSASGGRETQYF	TGTGCCAGCAGCTTATGGTCAGCTAGCGGGGGGCGAGAGACCCAGTACTTC
NA	NA	TRBV18	TRBJ1-6	CASSPGVNASPLHF	TGTGCCAGCTCACCGGGGGTTAACGCTTCACCCCTCCACTTT
NA	NA	TRBV9	TRBJ2-1	CASRVPRGSYNEQFF	TGTGCCAGCAGAGTTCCAAGGGGCTCCTACAATGAGCAGTTCTTC
NA	TRBD2	TRBV25-1	TRBJ2-1	CASSTGLAGYNEQFF	TGTGCCAGCAGCACGGGACTAGCGGGGTACAATGAGCAGTTCTTC
NA	NA	TRBV18	TRBJ1-6	CASSPQGSYNSPLHF	TGTGCCAGCTCACCACAGGGCTCCTATAATTCACCCCTCCACTTT
NA	TRBD1	TRBV5-4	TRBJ1-2	CASSPPDRGRGYTF	TGTGCCAGCAGTCCCCCGGACAGGGGTCGCGGCTACACCTTC
few	NA	TRBV7-9	TRBJ2-5	CASSFWGNEETQYF	TGTGCCAGCAGCTTTTGGGGGAACGAAGAGACCCAGTACTTC
NA	NA	TRBV30	TRBJ2-3	CAWDIASSTDTQYF	TGTGCCTGGGATATTGCGTCTAGCACAGATACGCAGTATTTT
few	NA	TRBV4-2	TRBJ2-5	CASSQDRGPVQETQYF	TGTGCCAGCAGCCAAGATCGGGGGCCTGTACAAGAGACCCAGTACTTC
NA	NA	TRBV27	TRBJ1-6	CASSSFPRQAPRPLHF	TGTGCCAGCAGTTCTTTCCCGAGGCAGGCCCCAAGACCCCTCCACTTT
few	TRBD1	TRBV30	TRBJ1-2	CAWSPGTGVRYGYTF	TGTGCCTGGAGCCCAGGGACAGGGGTACGCTATGGCTACACCTTC
NA	NA	TRBV7-2	TRBJ2-3	CASSLVGADFTDTQYF	TGTGCCAGCAGCTTAGTCGGTGCGGATTTCACAGATACGCAGTATTTT
few	TRBD1	TRBV11-3	TRBJ2-6	CASSLFSGGSGANVLTF	TGTGCCAGCAGCTTATTCTCAGGGGGCTCTGGGGCCAACGTCCTGACTTTC
NA	NA	TRBV28	TRBJ1-5	CASSLWVGANDQPQHF	TGTGCCAGCAGTTTATGGGTAGGGGCCAACGATCAGCCCCAGCATTTT
once	NA	TRBV14	TRBJ2-7	CASSQGFGQAYEQYF	TGTGCCAGCAGCCAAGGTTTTGGGCAGGCCTACGAGCAGTACTTC
NA	NA	TRBV2	TRBJ2-3	CASLASPDTQYF	TGTGCCAGCTTGGCTAGCCCAGATACGCAGTATTTT
NA	NA	TRBV18	TRBJ2-7	CASQGSYEQYF	TGTGCCAGCCAGGGGTCCTACGAGCAGTACTTC
few	NA	TRBV5-6	TRBJ2-5	CASSLAGAGQETQYF	TGTGCCAGCAGCTTGGCGGGGGCGGGTCAAGAGACCCAGTACTTC
few	NA	TRBV7-3	TRBJ1-1	CASSLTGRESTEAFF	TGTGCCAGCAGCTTAACGGGCAGGGAATCCACTGAAGCTTTCTTT